This entry lists 24 T cell receptor beta chains sequenced from one sample in a study of blood T cell repertoires in COVID-19. Clones were read by immunoSEQ multiplex PCR, and TCRdb kept only the in-frame ones, dropping some. This table has approximately 150,000 clones, 70% to 80% appearing once. The material sequenced was peripheral blood. The receptors come from an older woman with COVID-19, enrolled during active disease.

The rearrangement links TRBV5-1 to TRBJ2-4; D might be TRBD1 (6 bases). Deletions cut 0 bases from V and 0 bases from J, with 16 bases between. This CDR3 has 18 amino acids. Germline values: CDR1 SGHRS, CDR2 YFSETQ. CDR3 nucleotide sequence: TGCGCCAGCAGCTTGGAACCAGGGGCCCGGGTAGCCAAAAACATTCAGTACTTC. Translated, it gives CASSLEPGARVAKNIQYF.

This chain uses TRBV10-3 with TRBJ1-1; no definite D call. The germline CDR1 and CDR2 sequences are ENHRY and SYGVKD. CDR3 length equals 13 residues. V was clipped by 6 bases and J by 2 bases, with 10 bases between them. CDR3 protein: CAIRAEGNTEAFF. CDR3 coding DNA: TGTGCCATCAGGGCTGAGGGAAACACTGAAGCTTTCTTT.

V usage is TRBV6-1 and J usage is TRBJ2-7; 9 positions agree with TRBD1. The V segment lost 3 bases and the J segment 3 bases; nucleotides outside the gene matches: 9. This CDR3 is 16 amino acids long. Germline V gene sequence: CDR1 MNHNS, CDR2 SASEGT. CDR3 nucleotides: TGTGCCAGCAGTGAGCCGGGACAGGGTGTTTTCTACGAGCAGTACTTC. Protein sequence: CASSEPGQGVFYEQYF.

This chain joins TRBV29-1 and TRBJ1-2; TRBD1 matches 8 bases. The CDR3 is 13 residues long. The V gene end was trimmed by 7 bases and the J gene end by 4 bases; junction bases not matched to a gene: 8. Germline V gene data show CDR1 as SQVTM and CDR2 as ANQGSEA. DNA of the CDR3: TGCAGCGCTCGGACAGGGTTTTCCTATGGCTACACCTTC. It codes for CSARTGFSYGYTF.

The chain joins TRBV27 to TRBJ2-3; D remains unclear. The CDR3 spans 15 residues. The V and J ends lost 0 bases and 1 base respectively, with 8 bases between them. Per germline, CDR1 MNHEY and CDR2 SMNVEV (reference sequence). The chain's CDR3 is CASSLSVRGTDTQYF. In DNA form, the CDR3 reads TGTGCCAGCAGTTTATCGGTCCGAGGCACAGATACGCAGTATTTT.

The chain uses TRBV29-1 and TRBJ2-2; 7 bases are a match to TRBD2. Germline V gene lookup returns CDR1 SQVTM and CDR2 ANQGSEA. This CDR3 has 15 residues. Trimming took 7 bases from V and 4 from J; bases not matched to a gene: 12. CDR3 DNA: TGCAGCGCCCAGGAGGGAGGGTTTAGCACCGGGGAGCTGTTTTTT. Translated: CSAQEGGFSTGELFF.

The V gene is TRBV19, the J gene TRBJ2-2; the match to TRBD1 covers 8 bases. V shed 5 bases, J shed 0 bases, and the junction held 5 bases outside the gene matches. This CDR3 is built from 16 residues. Looked up from germline, CDR1 is LNHDA and CDR2 is SQIVND (reference sequence). CDR3 protein: CASSVWTGSNTGELFF. DNA for the CDR3: TGTGCCAGTAGTGTTTGGACAGGGTCGAACACCGGGGAGCTGTTTTTT.

This chain uses TRBV3-1 (or the pseudogene TRBV3-2) with TRBJ2-7, with a tentative D call TRBD1 (5 bases). Trimming stripped 5 bases from V and 3 bases from J, with 17 bases between. The CDR3 is 15 residues long. Germline CDR1 reads LGHDT; CDR2 reads YNNKEL (reference sequence). The CDR3 loop is CASSILGQGGYEQYF. Here the CDR3 DNA reads TGTGCCAGCAGCATTCTCGGCCAGGGCGGCTACGAGCAGTACTTC.

The chain employs TRBV30 and TRBJ2-2; 8 bases agree with TRBD1. V trimming: 5 bases; J trimming: 7 bases; junction bases outside the gene matches: 6. This CDR3 is built from 13 residues. CDR1 and CDR2 (germline): GTSNPN, SVGIG (reference sequence). For the CDR3, the DNA is TGTGCCTGGGCGGGACAGGTTAACGGGGAGCTGTTTTTT. Residues: CAWAGQVNGELFF.

In this sample, this clone turned up once. The chain joins TRBV7-2 to TRBJ2-5; 13 bases fit TRBD2. V shed 5 bases, J shed 4 bases, and the junction held 7 bases outside the gene matches. The CDR3 totals 16 residues. CDR1 and CDR2 from the germline V gene are SGHTA and FQGNSA. CDR3 nucleotide sequence: TGTGCCAGCAGCGCAACTAGCGGGAGGGCCCGAGAGACCCAGTACTTC. This codes for CASSATSGRARETQYF.

This clone occurred once. This rearrangement joins TRBV6-1 to TRBJ1-6; D is perhaps TRBD1 (6 bases). CDR1 is MNHNS, CDR2 SASEGT, per germline. V was trimmed by 2 bases and J by 6 bases, leaving 11 bases between them. The CDR3 is made up of 15 amino acids. DNA for the CDR3: TGTGCCAGCAGTGAAACTCAGGGGAGTAATTCACCCCTCCACTTT. Its translation is CASSETQGSNSPLHF.

The V gene is TRBV29-1, the J gene TRBJ2-1; tentatively, D is TRBD1 (5 bases). The V gene lost 0 bases and the J gene lost 4 bases, with 13 bases spanning the gap. The V gene's germline CDR1 is SQVTM and CDR2 ANQGSEA. The CDR3 has 15 residues. The CDR3 loop reads CSVEDWTTGYNEQFF. The DNA of the CDR3 is TGCAGCGTTGAAGATTGGACAACGGGTTACAATGAGCAGTTCTTC.

This chain connects TRBV6-5 to TRBJ1-5; 7 bases are a match to TRBD1. The CDR3 covers 15 residues. V dropped 5 bases and J dropped 11; count of bases not matched to a gene: 15. Germline CDR1 and CDR2: MNHEY and SVGAGI. This CDR3 reads CASSSSTGEGWSQHF. The CDR3 bases are TGTGCCAGCAGTAGTTCTACAGGGGAAGGTTGGTCCCAGCATTTT.

The chain is built from TRBV5-1 and TRBJ1-4; D gene uncertain. CDR1 SGHRS and CDR2 YFSETQ come from the germline V gene. The CDR3 has 15 amino acids. Trimming took 4 bases from V and 7 from J, leaving 17 bases between them. The CDR3 nucleotides read TGCGCCAGCAGCCCCCGTGGAGGGAGGCGTGAAAAACTGTTTTTT. Amino acids: CASSPRGGRREKLFF. The full variable domain, its missing parts supplied by reference TRBV5-1 and TRBJ1-4, is KAGVTQTPRYLIKTRGQQVTLSCSPISGHRSVSWYQQTPGQGLQFLFEYFSETQRNKGNFPGRFSGRQFSNSRSEMNVSTLELGDSALYLCASSPRGGRREKLFFGSGTQLSVL.

Only a few counts were recorded for this clone. V is TRBV5-1 and J is TRBJ1-2; 9 bases agree with TRBD1. Germline-derived CDR1 and CDR2 are SGHRS and YFSETQ. J was trimmed by 4 bases and V by 3 bases; bases with no gene match: 1. This CDR3 is built from 13 residues. The CDR3 DNA follows: TGCGCCAGCAGCTGGGACAGGGCCTATGGCTACACCTTC. Residues: CASSWDRAYGYTF.

The V call is TRBV5-6, the J call TRBJ2-7, with unresolved D. V was pared by 2 bases and J by 0 bases, with 6 bases between. This CDR3 contains 13 residues. Germline V gene sequence: CDR1 SGHDT, CDR2 YYEEEE. As DNA, the CDR3 is TGTGCCAGCAGCTTTACAGACTCCTACGAGCAGTACTTC. It translates to CASSFTDSYEQYF.

The V gene is TRBV10-3, the J gene TRBJ1-1, with D perhaps TRBD1 (6 bases). Germline V gives CDR1 ENHRY, CDR2 SYGVKD. V lost 9 bases and J 2 bases, leaving 10 bases between the germline ends. The CDR3 has 12 amino acids. CDR3: CAISQGNTEAFF. CDR3 bases: TGTGCCATTTCACAGGGAAACACTGAAGCTTTCTTT.

The gene calls are TRBV7-9 and TRBJ2-5, with TRBD1 matching over 12 bases. V shed 3 bases and J 5 bases; nucleotides not matched to a gene: 7. The CDR3 runs to 16 residues. The germline CDR1 and CDR2 sequences are SEHNR and FQNEAQ (reference sequence). CDR3 nucleotides: TGTGCCAGCAGCTTCCGCGGGACAGGGGGCAGGGAGACCCAGTACTTC. It yields the protein CASSFRGTGGRETQYF.

The chain employs TRBV2 and TRBJ2-5; D call uncertain. Trimming removed 0 bases from V and 4 bases from J, with 3 bases in between. This CDR3 contains 12 residues. CDR1 is SNHLY and CDR2 is FYNNEI in the germline V gene. The CDR3: CASSEASETQYF. DNA of the CDR3: TGTGCCAGCAGTGAAGCCTCAGAGACCCAGTACTTC.

A note on this clone: The sample has other DNA sequences that encode this CDR3 too. The V gene is TRBV19, the J gene TRBJ1-1; D is unclear. The germline V gene has CDR1 LNHDA and CDR2 SQIVND (reference sequence). V was shortened by 2 bases and J by 5 bases, with 6 bases between the two germline ends. The CDR3 sequence is 12 residues long. The CDR3, as DNA: TGTGCCAGTAGTATACGAGGAACTGAAGCTTTCTTT. Protein sequence: CASSIRGTEAFF.

This sequence joins TRBV5-1 and TRBJ1-6; 9 bases map to TRBD1. V lost 0 bases, J lost 9 bases, and 13 bases stayed unmatched. CDR1 and CDR2 (germline): SGHRS, YFSETQ. This CDR3 region has 18 residues. The CDR3: CASSLAGTGYPRGSPLHF. The DNA for the CDR3 is TGCGCCAGCAGCTTGGCTGGGACAGGGTACCCAAGGGGTTCACCCCTCCACTTT. Full variable domain (remainder filled in from reference TRBV5-1 and TRBJ1-6): KAGVTQTPRYLIKTRGQQVTLSCSPISGHRSVSWYQQTPGQGLQFLFEYFSETQRNKGNFPGRFSGRQFSNSRSEMNVSTLELGDSALYLCASSLAGTGYPRGSPLHFGNGTRLTVT.

The gene calls are TRBV4-2 and TRBJ2-1; TRBD2 aligns across 8 bases. The CDR3 contains 15 residues. Trimming cost V 0 bases and J 5 bases; bases outside gene matches: 3. The germline gives CDR1 LGHNA, CDR2 YNFKEQ. CDR3 region: CASSQDGGANNEQFF. DNA for the CDR3: TGTGCCAGCAGCCAAGACGGGGGGGCAAACAATGAGCAGTTCTTC.

This clone was seen a handful of times. V gene TRBV15 combines with J gene TRBJ1-1; 9 bases are shared with TRBD1. J gave up 4 bases and V 3 bases, and 9 bases lay outside the gene matches. Germline-derived CDR1 and CDR2 are LNHNV and YYDKDF (reference sequence). The CDR3 runs 16 residues. The chain's CDR3 is CATSSPGTGLSTEAFF. CDR3 bases: TGTGCCACCAGCAGTCCCGGGACAGGGTTGAGCACTGAAGCTTTCTTT.

The chain recombines TRBV18 with TRBJ2-1, with TRBD1 matching over 8 bases. The CDR3 sequence is 17 residues long. Germline V gives CDR1 KGHSH, CDR2 LQKENI. J was trimmed by 1 base and V by 5 bases; bases with no gene match: 10. Written as DNA, the CDR3 is TGTGCCAGCTCATTGTTCCAGGGGGCCACTTCCTACAATGAGCAGTTCTTC. Translated: CASSLFQGATSYNEQFF.